This T cell receptor beta chain came from a study of CD8 T cells in ankylosing spondylitis. Trimming cost V 4 bases and J 2 bases; bases outside gene matches: 11. The germline V gene encodes CDR1 ENHRY and CDR2 SYGVKD. The CDR3 consists of 16 residues. TCRdb re-called the 5' RACE reads through MiXCR, storing one row per CDR3 protein. The sample yields 150,000 to 200,000 distinct CDR3 sequences, around 32% seen once. This clonotype was picked up many times. Specimen: synovial fluid, either unsorted or a sorted T cell fraction (not recorded which). This chain connects TRBV10-3 to TRBJ2-7, with 7 bases lining up with TRBD1. The sequence was collected from a male donor with ankylosing spondylitis. The CDR3: CAISGGPGTDTYEQYF. The CDR3 DNA follows: TGTGCCATCAGTGGGGGACCGGGGACAGATACCTACGAGCAGTACTTC.